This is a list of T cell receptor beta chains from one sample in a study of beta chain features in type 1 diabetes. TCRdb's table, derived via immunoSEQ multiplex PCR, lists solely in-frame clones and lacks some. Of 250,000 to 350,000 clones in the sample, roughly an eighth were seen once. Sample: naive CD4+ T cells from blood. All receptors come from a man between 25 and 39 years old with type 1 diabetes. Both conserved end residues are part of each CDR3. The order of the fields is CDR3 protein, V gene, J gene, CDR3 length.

cdr3_aa: CASSLAGGPAYEQYF; v_call: TRBV5-4; j_call: TRBJ2-7; cdr3_length: 15
cdr3_aa: CASSPGLAGGSNEQFF; v_call: TRBV18; j_call: TRBJ2-1; cdr3_length: 16
cdr3_aa: CASRQVSGANVLTF; v_call: TRBV11-2; j_call: TRBJ2-6; cdr3_length: 14
cdr3_aa: CASSTGGETQYF; v_call: TRBV2; j_call: TRBJ2-5; cdr3_length: 12
cdr3_aa: CASSGQDQETQYF; v_call: TRBV7-6; j_call: TRBJ2-5; cdr3_length: 13
cdr3_aa: CASSPGVTGQETQYF; v_call: TRBV5-1; j_call: TRBJ2-5; cdr3_length: 15
cdr3_aa: CASSLPYRATQYF; v_call: TRBV7-2; j_call: TRBJ2-5; cdr3_length: 13
cdr3_aa: CASSLGGGNQPQHF; v_call: TRBV5-4; j_call: TRBJ1-5; cdr3_length: 14
cdr3_aa: CSVVPGSVDGYTF; v_call: TRBV29-1; j_call: TRBJ1-2; cdr3_length: 13
cdr3_aa: CASSINRGNYEQYF; v_call: TRBV19; j_call: TRBJ2-7; cdr3_length: 14
cdr3_aa: CATESTAGGDQEQYF; v_call: TRBV28; j_call: TRBJ2-7; cdr3_length: 15
cdr3_aa: CASIQGLSGEQYF; v_call: TRBV7-9; j_call: TRBJ2-7; cdr3_length: 13
cdr3_aa: CASSVIMGTGHLITAGELFF; v_call: TRBV9; j_call: TRBJ2-2; cdr3_length: 20
cdr3_aa: CASSLLDREEAFF; v_call: TRBV4-2; j_call: TRBJ1-1; cdr3_length: 13
cdr3_aa: CASSVRGPHRNEQYF; v_call: TRBV9; j_call: .; cdr3_length: 15
cdr3_aa: CASSSTTSGRERYEQYF; v_call: TRBV7-9; j_call: TRBJ2-7; cdr3_length: 17
cdr3_aa: CASSLGTGRGYTF; v_call: TRBV5-1; j_call: TRBJ1-2; cdr3_length: 13
cdr3_aa: CASSPRDRRTVTQYF; v_call: TRBV5-6; j_call: TRBJ2-5; cdr3_length: 15
cdr3_aa: CSVDGGMKETQYF; v_call: TRBV29-1; j_call: TRBJ2-5; cdr3_length: 13
cdr3_aa: CASSFRLYSGNTIYF; v_call: TRBV7-2; j_call: TRBJ1-3; cdr3_length: 15
cdr3_aa: CAWSVPAGRVGKLFF; v_call: TRBV30; j_call: TRBJ1-4; cdr3_length: 15
cdr3_aa: CASSQERGLSYEQYF; v_call: TRBV4-3; j_call: TRBJ2-7; cdr3_length: 15
cdr3_aa: CASSKATGRGFNEQFF; v_call: TRBV19; j_call: TRBJ2-1; cdr3_length: 16
cdr3_aa: CASSHRGLAFF; v_call: TRBV28; j_call: TRBJ1-1; cdr3_length: 11
cdr3_aa: CASSPQEILVYEQYF; v_call: TRBV7-2; j_call: TRBJ2-7; cdr3_length: 15
cdr3_aa: CASSFGGVGEKLFF; v_call: TRBV28; j_call: TRBJ1-4; cdr3_length: 14
cdr3_aa: CASSVGSGRARDTQYF; v_call: TRBV9; j_call: TRBJ2-3; cdr3_length: 16
cdr3_aa: CASSPTSGSSGNTIYF; v_call: TRBV7-9; j_call: TRBJ1-3; cdr3_length: 16
cdr3_aa: CASSLRGTGNLYEQYF; v_call: TRBV7-3; j_call: TRBJ2-7; cdr3_length: 16
cdr3_aa: CASSLGSQETQYF; v_call: TRBV5-1; j_call: TRBJ2-5; cdr3_length: 13
cdr3_aa: CASSKGTGAVWQYEQYF; v_call: TRBV5-1; j_call: TRBJ2-7; cdr3_length: 17
cdr3_aa: CASSQDRRSGNTIYF; v_call: TRBV4-3; j_call: TRBJ1-3; cdr3_length: 15
cdr3_aa: CASSSQRAQPFF; v_call: TRBV16; j_call: TRBJ2-1; cdr3_length: 12